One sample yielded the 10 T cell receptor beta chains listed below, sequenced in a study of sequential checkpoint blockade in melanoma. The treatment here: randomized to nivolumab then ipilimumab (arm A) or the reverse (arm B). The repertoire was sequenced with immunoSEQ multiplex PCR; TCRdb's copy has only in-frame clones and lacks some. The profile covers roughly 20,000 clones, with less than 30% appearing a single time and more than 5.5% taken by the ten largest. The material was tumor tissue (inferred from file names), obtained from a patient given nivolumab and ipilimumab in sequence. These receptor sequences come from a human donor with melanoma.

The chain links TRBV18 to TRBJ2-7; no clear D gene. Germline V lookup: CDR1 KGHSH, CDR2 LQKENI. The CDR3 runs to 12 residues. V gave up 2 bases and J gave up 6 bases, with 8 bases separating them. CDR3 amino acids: CASSPTRAEQYF. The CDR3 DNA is TGTGCCAGCTCACCAACTCGGGCCGAGCAGTACTTC. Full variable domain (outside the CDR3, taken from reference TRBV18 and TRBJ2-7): NAGVMQNPRHLVRRRGQEARLRCSPMKGHSHVYWYRQLPEEGLKFMVYLQKENIIDESGMPKERFSAEFPKEGPSILRIQQVVRGDSAAYFCASSPTRAEQYFGPGTRLTVT.

The CDR3 loop reads CASSQLTSGRYEQYF. The CDR3 DNA is TGTGCCAGCAGCCAATTGACTAGCGGGAGGTACGAGCAGTACTTC. The rearrangement uses TRBV14 and TRBJ2-7; 13 bases agree with TRBD2. Germline V CDR1 and CDR2: SGHDN, FVKESK. The CDR3 runs to 15 residues. The V segment lost 2 bases and the J segment 4 bases; nucleotides outside the gene matches: 2.

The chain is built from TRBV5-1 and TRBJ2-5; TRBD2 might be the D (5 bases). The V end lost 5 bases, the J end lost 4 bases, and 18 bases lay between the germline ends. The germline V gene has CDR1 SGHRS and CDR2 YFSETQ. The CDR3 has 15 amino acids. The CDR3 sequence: CASSGGLLGGETQYF. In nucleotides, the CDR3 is TGCGCCAGCAGTGGCGGTTTATTAGGAGGAGAGACCCAGTACTTC.

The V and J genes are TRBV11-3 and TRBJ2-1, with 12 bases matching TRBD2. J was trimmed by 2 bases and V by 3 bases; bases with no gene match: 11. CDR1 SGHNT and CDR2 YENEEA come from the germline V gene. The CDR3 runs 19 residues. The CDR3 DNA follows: TGTGCCAGCAGCTTGGAGGGAACTAGCGGGAGGACCGCCTACAATGAGCAGTTCTTC. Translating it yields CASSLEGTSGRTAYNEQFF.

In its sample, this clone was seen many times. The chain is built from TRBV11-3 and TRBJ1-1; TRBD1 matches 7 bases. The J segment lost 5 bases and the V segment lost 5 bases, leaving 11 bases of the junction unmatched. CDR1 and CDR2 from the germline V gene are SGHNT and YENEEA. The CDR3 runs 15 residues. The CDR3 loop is CASSLTTGSDTEAFF. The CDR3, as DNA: TGTGCCAGCAGCCTCACGACAGGGAGCGATACTGAAGCTTTCTTT.

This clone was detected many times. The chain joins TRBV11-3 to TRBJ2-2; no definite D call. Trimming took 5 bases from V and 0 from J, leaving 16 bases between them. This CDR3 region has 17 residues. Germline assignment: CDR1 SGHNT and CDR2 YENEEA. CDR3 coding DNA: TGTGCCAGCAGCCTCGTGGGCAGCTTCACGAACACCGGGGAGCTGTTTTTT. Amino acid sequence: CASSLVGSFTNTGELFF. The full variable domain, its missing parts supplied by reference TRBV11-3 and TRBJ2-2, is EAGVVQSPRYKIIEKKQPVAFWCNPISGHNTLYWYLQNLGQGPELLIRYENEEAVDDSQLPKDRFSAERLKGVDSTLKIQPAELGDSAVYLCASSLVGSFTNTGELFFGEGSRLTVL.

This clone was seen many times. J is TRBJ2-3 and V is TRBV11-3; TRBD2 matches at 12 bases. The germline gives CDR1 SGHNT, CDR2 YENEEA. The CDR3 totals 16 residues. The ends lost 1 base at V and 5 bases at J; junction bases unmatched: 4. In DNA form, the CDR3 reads TGTGCCAGCAGCTTAGGACTAGCGGGAGTGCAAGATACGCAGTATTTT. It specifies CASSLGLAGVQDTQYF.

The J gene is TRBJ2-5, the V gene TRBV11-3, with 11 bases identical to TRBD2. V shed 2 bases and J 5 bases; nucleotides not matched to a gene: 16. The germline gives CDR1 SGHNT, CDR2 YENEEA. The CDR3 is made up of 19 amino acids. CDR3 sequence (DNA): TGTGCCAGCAGCTTATTCACCCCCAGACTAGCGGGGAGGATTGAGACCCAGTACTTC. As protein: CASSLFTPRLAGRIETQYF. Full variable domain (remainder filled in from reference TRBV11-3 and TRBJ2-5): EAGVVQSPRYKIIEKKQPVAFWCNPISGHNTLYWYLQNLGQGPELLIRYENEEAVDDSQLPKDRFSAERLKGVDSTLKIQPAELGDSAVYLCASSLFTPRLAGRIETQYFGPGTRLLVL.

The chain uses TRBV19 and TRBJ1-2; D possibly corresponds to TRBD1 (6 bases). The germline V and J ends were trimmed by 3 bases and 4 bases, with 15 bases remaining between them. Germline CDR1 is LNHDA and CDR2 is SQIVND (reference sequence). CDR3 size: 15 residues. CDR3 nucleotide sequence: TGTGCCAGTAGTATCTTCGCGGAACAGGGCTATGGCTACACCTTC. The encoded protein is CASSIFAEQGYGYTF.

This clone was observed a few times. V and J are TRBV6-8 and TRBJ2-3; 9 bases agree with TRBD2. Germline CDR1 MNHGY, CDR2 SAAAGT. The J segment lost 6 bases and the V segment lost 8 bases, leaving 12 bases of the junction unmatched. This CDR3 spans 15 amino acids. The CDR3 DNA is TGTGCCAGCTCAGCGGGAGGCCGTTGGATGGATACGCAGTATTTT. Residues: CASSAGGRWMDTQYF.